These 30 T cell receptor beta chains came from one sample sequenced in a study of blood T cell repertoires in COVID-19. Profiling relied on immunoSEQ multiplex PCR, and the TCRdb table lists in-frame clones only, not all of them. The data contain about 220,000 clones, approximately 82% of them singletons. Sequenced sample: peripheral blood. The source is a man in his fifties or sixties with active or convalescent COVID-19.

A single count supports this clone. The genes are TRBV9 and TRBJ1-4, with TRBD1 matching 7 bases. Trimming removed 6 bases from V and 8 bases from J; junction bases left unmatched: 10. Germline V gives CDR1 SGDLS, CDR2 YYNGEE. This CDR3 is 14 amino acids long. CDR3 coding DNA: TGTGCCAGCAACAACGACAGGGAAGGCGAAAAACTGTTTTTT. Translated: CASNNDREGEKLFF. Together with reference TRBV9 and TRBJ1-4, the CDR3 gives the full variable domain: DSGVTQTPKHLITATGQRVTLRCSPRSGDLSVYWYQQSLDQGLQFLIQYYNGEERAKGNILERFSAQQFPDLHSELNLSSLELGDSALYFCASNNDREGEKLFFGSGTQLSVL.

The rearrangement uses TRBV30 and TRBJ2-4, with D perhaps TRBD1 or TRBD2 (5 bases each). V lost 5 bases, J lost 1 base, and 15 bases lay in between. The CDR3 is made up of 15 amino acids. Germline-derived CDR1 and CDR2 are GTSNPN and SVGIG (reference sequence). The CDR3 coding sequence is TGTGCCTGGGAGGGGCCTGCTACGGCCAAAAACATTCAGTACTTC. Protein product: CAWEGPATAKNIQYF.

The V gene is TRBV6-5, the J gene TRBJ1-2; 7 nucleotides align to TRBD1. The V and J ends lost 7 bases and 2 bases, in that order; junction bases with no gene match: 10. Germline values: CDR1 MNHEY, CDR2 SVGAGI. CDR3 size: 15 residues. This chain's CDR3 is CASIPGQVANYGYTF. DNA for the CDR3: TGTGCCAGCATCCCTGGACAGGTCGCCAACTATGGCTACACCTTC.

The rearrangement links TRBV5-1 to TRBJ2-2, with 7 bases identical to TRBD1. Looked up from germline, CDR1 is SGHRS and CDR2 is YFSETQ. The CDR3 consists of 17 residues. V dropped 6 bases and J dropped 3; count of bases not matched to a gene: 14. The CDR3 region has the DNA TGCGCCAGCACACTCCCCCCGGGACAGACATACACCGGGGAGCTGTTTTTT. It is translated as CASTLPPGQTYTGELFF.

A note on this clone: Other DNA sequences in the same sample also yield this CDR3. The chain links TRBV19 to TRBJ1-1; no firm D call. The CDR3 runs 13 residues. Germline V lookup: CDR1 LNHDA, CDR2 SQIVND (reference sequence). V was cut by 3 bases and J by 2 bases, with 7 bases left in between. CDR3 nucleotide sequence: TGTGCCAGTAGTATGGGCAGAAACACTGAAGCTTTCTTT. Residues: CASSMGRNTEAFF.

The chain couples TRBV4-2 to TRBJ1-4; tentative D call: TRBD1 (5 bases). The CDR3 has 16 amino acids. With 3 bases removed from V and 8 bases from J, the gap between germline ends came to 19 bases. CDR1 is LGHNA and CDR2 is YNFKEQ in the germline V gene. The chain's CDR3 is CASSHLPGPSREKLFF. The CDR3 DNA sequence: TGTGCCAGCAGCCACCTCCCAGGGCCCTCTAGGGAAAAACTGTTTTTT.

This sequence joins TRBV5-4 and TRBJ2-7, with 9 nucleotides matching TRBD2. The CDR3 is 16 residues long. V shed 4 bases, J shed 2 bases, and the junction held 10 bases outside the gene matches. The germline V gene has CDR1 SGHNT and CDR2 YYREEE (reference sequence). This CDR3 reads CASSRGTSQAPYEQYV. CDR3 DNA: TGTGCCAGCAGCCGGGGGACTAGCCAGGCCCCCTACGAGCAGTACGTC.

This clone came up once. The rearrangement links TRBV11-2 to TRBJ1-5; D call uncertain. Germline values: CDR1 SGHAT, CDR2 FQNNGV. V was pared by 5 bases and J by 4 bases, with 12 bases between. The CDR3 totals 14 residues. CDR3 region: CASSLGSTNQPQHF. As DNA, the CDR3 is TGTGCCAGCAGCCTAGGGTCCACTAATCAGCCCCAGCATTTT. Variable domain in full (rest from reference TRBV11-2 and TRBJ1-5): EAGVAQSPRYKIIEKRQSVAFWCNPISGHATLYWYQQILGQGPKLLIQFQNNGVVDDSQLPKDRFSAERLKGVDSTLKIQPAKLEDSAVYLCASSLGSTNQPQHFGDGTRLSIL.

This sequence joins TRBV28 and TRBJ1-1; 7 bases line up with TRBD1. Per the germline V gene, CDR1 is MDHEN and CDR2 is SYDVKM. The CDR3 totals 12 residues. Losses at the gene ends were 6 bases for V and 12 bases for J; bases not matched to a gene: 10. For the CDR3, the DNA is TGTGCCAGCAGAACCGGACAGGTAGCGTCTTTCTTT. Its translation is CASRTGQVASFF. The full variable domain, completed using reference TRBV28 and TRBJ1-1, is DVKVTQSSRYLVKRTGEKVFLECVQDMDHENMFWYRQDPGLGLRLIYFSYDVKMKEKGDIPEGYSVSREKKERFSLILESASTNQTSMYLCASRTGQVASFFGQGTRLTVV.

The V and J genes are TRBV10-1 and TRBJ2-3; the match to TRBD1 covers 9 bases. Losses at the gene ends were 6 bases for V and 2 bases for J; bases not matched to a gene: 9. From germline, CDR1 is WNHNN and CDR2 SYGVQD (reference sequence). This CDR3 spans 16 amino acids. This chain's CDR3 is CASRDPGTGYTDTQYF. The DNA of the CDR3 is TGCGCCAGCAGAGACCCCGGGACAGGGTACACAGATACGCAGTATTTT.

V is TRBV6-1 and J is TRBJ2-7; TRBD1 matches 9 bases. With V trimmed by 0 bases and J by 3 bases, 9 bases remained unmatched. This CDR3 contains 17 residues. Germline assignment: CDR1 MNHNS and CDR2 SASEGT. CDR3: CASSEAYTWTGDYEQYF. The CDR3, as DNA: TGTGCCAGCAGTGAAGCGTATACCTGGACAGGGGACTACGAGCAGTACTTC.

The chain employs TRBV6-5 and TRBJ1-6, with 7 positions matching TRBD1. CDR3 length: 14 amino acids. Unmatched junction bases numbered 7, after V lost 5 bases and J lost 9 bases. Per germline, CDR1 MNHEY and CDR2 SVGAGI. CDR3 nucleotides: TGTGCCAGCAGTCCGACAGGGTCAAGTTCACCCCTCCACTTT. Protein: CASSPTGSSSPLHF.

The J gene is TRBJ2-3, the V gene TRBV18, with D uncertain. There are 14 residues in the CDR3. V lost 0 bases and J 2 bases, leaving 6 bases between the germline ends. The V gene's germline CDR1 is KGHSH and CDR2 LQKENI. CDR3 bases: TGTGCCAGCTCACCACCAACAATCACAGATACGCAGTATTTT. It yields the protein CASSPPTITDTQYF.

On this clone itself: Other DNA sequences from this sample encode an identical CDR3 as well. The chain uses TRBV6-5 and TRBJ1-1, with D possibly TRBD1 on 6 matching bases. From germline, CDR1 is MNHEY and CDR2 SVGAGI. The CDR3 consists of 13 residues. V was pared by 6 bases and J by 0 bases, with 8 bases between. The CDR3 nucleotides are TGTGCCAGCAGAGGACAGATGAACACTGAAGCTTTCTTT. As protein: CASRGQMNTEAFF.

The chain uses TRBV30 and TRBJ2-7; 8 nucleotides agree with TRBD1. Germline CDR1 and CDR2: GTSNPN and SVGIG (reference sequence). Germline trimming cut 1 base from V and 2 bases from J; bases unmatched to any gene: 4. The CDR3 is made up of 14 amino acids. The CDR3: CAWSASGGTYEQYV. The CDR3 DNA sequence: TGTGCCTGGAGTGCCTCAGGGGGCACCTACGAGCAGTACGTC.

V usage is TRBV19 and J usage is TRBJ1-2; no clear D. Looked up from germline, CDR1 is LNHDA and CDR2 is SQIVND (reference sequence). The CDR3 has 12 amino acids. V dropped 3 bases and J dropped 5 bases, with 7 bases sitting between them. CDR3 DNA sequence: TGTGCCAGTAGTATTCGTCTGTATGGCTACACCTTC. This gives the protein CASSIRLYGYTF.

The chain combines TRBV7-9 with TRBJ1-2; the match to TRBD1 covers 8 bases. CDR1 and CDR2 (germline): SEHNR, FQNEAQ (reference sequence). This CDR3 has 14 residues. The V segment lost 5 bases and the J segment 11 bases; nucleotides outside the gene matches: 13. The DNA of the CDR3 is TGTGCCAGCAGCCTAGAGACAGGGGACTCAAAATACACCTTC. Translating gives CASSLETGDSKYTF.

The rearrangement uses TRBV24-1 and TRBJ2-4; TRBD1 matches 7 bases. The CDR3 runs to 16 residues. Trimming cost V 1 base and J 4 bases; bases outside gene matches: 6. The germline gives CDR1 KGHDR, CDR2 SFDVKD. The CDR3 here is CATSDFGTDGKNIQYF. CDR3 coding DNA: TGTGCCACCAGTGATTTCGGGACAGACGGTAAAAACATTCAGTACTTC.

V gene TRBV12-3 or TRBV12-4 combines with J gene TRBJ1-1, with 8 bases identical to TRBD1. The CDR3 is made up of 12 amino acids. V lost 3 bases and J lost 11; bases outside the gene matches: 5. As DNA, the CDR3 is TGTGCCAGCAGTTTTGGCAGACAGGGGGCTTTCTTT. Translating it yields CASSFGRQGAFF.

The CDR3, as DNA: TGTGCCAGCAGTTTATGGGGAGCATCTACGAACACCGGGGAGCTGTTTTTT. Translating it yields CASSLWGASTNTGELFF. The chain carries TRBV28 and TRBJ2-2, with a tentative D call TRBD2 (5 bases). The CDR3 has 17 amino acids. Trimming left V 0 bases short and J 0 bases short, with 11 bases between. Per germline, CDR1 MDHEN and CDR2 SYDVKM.

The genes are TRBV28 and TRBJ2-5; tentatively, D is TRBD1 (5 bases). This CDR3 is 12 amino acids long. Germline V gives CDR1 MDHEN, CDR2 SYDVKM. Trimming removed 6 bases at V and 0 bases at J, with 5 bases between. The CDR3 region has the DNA TGTGCCAGCAGCAGGGACCAAGAGACCCAGTACTTC. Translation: CASSRDQETQYF.

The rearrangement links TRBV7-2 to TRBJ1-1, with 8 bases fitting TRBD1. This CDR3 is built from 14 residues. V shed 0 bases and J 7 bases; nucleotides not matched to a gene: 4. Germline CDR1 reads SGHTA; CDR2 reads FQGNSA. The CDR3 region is CASSLAAGGGEAFF. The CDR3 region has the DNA TGTGCCAGCAGCTTAGCGGCAGGGGGCGGTGAAGCTTTCTTT. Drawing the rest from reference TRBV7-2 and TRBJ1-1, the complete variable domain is GAGVSQSPSNKVTEKGKDVELRCDPISGHTALYWYRQSLGQGLEFLIYFQGNSAPDKSGLPSDRFSAERTGGSVSTLTIQRTQQEDSAVYLCASSLAAGGGEAFFGQGTRLTVV.

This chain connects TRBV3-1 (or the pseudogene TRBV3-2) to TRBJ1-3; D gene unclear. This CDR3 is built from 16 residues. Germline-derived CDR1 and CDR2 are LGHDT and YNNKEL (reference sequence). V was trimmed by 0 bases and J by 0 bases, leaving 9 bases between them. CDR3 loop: CASSQDPGISGNTIYF. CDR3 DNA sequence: TGTGCCAGCAGCCAAGATCCGGGGATCTCTGGAAACACCATATATTTT.

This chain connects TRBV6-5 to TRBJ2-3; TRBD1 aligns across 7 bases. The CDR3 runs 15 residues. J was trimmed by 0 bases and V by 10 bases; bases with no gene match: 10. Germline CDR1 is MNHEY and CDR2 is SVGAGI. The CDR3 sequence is CATGTARVSTDTQYF. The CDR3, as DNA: TGTGCCACGGGGACAGCCAGAGTCAGCACAGATACGCAGTATTTT.

The CDR3 is CASSDEVAGANVLTF. The CDR3 DNA sequence: TGTGCCAGCAGTGACGAGGTTGCCGGGGCCAACGTCCTGACTTTC. The J gene is TRBJ2-6, the V gene TRBV2, with D unresolved. This CDR3 spans 15 amino acids. Germline CDR1 is SNHLY and CDR2 is FYNNEI. The ends were cut back, 3 bases at V and 4 bases at J, with 10 bases in the middle.

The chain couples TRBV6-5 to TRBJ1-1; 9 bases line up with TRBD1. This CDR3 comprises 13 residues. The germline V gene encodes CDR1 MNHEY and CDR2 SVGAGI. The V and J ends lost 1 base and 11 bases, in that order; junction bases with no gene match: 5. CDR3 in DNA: TGTGCCAGCAGTTACTACCGGGACAGGGTGGCTTTCTTT. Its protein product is CASSYYRDRVAFF.

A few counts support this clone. As DNA, the CDR3 is TGTGCCAGCAGCGTAGCACAGGGTCCTCCTTCACCCCTCCACTTT. Protein: CASSVAQGPPSPLHF. This chain uses TRBV9 with TRBJ1-6; TRBD1 might be the D (6 bases). Germline V gene sequence: CDR1 SGDLS, CDR2 YYNGEE. V was trimmed by 0 bases and J by 9 bases, leaving 13 bases between them. The CDR3 consists of 15 residues.

The CDR3 protein is CASSSRQEETQYF. CDR3 nucleotides: TGTGCCAGCAGTTCCAGACAGGAAGAGACCCAGTACTTC. The chain recombines TRBV28 with TRBJ2-5, with D perhaps TRBD1 (6 bases). This CDR3 has 13 residues. Germline V gene data show CDR1 as MDHEN and CDR2 as SYDVKM. The V gene lost 4 bases and the J gene lost 3 bases, with 9 bases spanning the gap.

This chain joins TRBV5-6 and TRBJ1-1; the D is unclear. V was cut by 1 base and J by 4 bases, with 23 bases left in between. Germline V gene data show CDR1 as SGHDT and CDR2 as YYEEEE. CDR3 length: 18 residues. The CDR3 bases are TGTGCCAGCAGCTTGACCTCCGGGTTAGGGAGCAGGTCCACTGAAGCTTTCTTT. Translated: CASSLTSGLGSRSTEAFF. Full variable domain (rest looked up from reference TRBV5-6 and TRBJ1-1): DAGVTQSPTHLIKTRGQQVTLRCSPKSGHDTVSWYQQALGQGPQFIFQYYEEEERQRGNFPDRFSGHQFPNYSSELNVNALLLGDSALYLCASSLTSGLGSRSTEAFFGQGTRLTVV.

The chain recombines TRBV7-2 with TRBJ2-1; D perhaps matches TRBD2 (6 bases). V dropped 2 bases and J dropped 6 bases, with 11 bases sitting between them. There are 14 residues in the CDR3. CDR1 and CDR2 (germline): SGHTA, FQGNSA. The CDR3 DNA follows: TGTGCCAGCAGCTTAATGCGGGGCAGCAATGAGCAGTTCTTC. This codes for CASSLMRGSNEQFF. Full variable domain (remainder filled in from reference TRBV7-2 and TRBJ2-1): GAGVSQSPSNKVTEKGKDVELRCDPISGHTALYWYRQSLGQGLEFLIYFQGNSAPDKSGLPSDRFSAERTGGSVSTLTIQRTQQEDSAVYLCASSLMRGSNEQFFGPGTRLTVL.